This is a list of T cell receptor beta chains from one sample in a study of shared T cell receptors in the human thymus. The repertoire was sequenced with immunoSEQ multiplex PCR; TCRdb's copy has only in-frame clones and lacks some. The sample lists roughly 410,000 clones, 85% to 95% occurring once. The specimen was thymocytes. The receptors were gathered from a human donor. Each CDR3 is given with its conserved first and last residue. The D gene is left open where the match is weak. For some rows the clone size is stated as once, few or many, or as a class when expanded; others skip it.

len	abundance	v_gene	j_gene	d_gene	CDR3nt	CDR3aa
14	-	TRBV10-3	TRBJ2-7	-	TGTGCCATCAGCCTGACATCTGACATCTCCGAGCAGTACTTC	CAISLTSDISEQYF
13	-	TRBV7-2	TRBJ2-6	-	TGTGCCAGTTATCAAAACGAATATAACGTCCTGACTTTC	CASYQNEYNVLTF
12	few	TRBV6-5	TRBJ2-2	-	TGTGCCAGCAGCCCAACCACCGGGGAGCTGTTTTTT	CASSPTTGELFF
18	-	TRBV4-2	TRBJ2-1	-	TGTGCCAGCAGCCAAGAGGGTACGCGCGGGGAACCCTACAATGAGCAGTTCTTC	CASSQEGTRGEPYNEQFF
11	-	TRBV20-1	TRBJ2-7	-	TGCAGTGCCCGGGGGCCCTACGAGCAGTACTTC	CSARGPYEQYF
13	-	TRBV10-3	TRBJ1-3	-	TGTGCCATCAGCGTCTACTCTGGAAACACCATATATTTT	CAISVYSGNTIYF
14	-	TRBV10-1	TRBJ1-3	-	TGCGCCAGCACCCGGACCATCTCTGGAAACACCATATATTTT	CASTRTISGNTIYF
19	-	TRBV7-2	TRBJ2-3	TRBD2	TGTGCCAGCAGCCCCAGCCCGGAGGCCCTAGCGGGAGGCGCAGATACGCAGTATTTT	CASSPSPEALAGGADTQYF
14	-	TRBV28	TRBJ1-4	-	TGTGCCAGCACCGCTCGTGGGTTAAATGAAAAACTGTTTTTT	CASTARGLNEKLFF
14	-	TRBV9	TRBJ1-2	-	TGTGCCAGCAGCGTGGGGACGGCCCGCTATGGCTACACCTTC	CASSVGTARYGYTF
18	-	TRBV21-1	TRBJ2-4	-	TGTGCCAGCAGCAAAGGGAGGTGCGGCGGAAGGCCATTAGGGCTTCAGTACTTC	CASSKGRCGGRPLGLQYF
16	-	TRBV27	TRBJ2-1	TRBD2	TGTGCCAGCAGCCCGGGACTAGCGGGAGTTAACAATGAGCAGTTCTTC	CASSPGLAGVNNEQFF
14	few	TRBV6-1	TRBJ2-7	TRBD2	TGTGCCAGCAGTGATTCCCTAGCGGGAGTCGAGCAGTACTTC	CASSDSLAGVEQYF
15	-	TRBV4-2	TRBJ2-7	TRBD1	TGTGCCAGCAGCCGAGATGAGGACAGGACCTACGAGCAGTACTTC	CASSRDEDRTYEQYF
18	-	TRBV27	TRBJ2-3	TRBD2	TGTGCCAGCAGTTCACGGACTAGCGGGAGGAAAAGCACAGATACGCAGTATTTT	CASSSRTSGRKSTDTQYF
17	-	TRBV19	TRBJ2-5	TRBD2	TGTGCCAGTACTAACAAAGGGACTAGCGGGATTGTTGAGACCCAGTACTTC	CASTNKGTSGIVETQYF
15	once	TRBV27	TRBJ1-4	-	TGTGCCAGCAGTTTCCTTGGGACCAGGGGAGAAAAACTGTTTTTT	CASSFLGTRGEKLFF
12	-	TRBV27	TRBJ1-5	-	TGTGCCAGCAGGCCAGGAGGAAAGCCCCAGCATTTT	CASRPGGKPQHF
10	few	TRBV30	TRBJ1-1	-	TGTGCCTGGAGTGCGCGAAAAGGGTCCTTT	CAWSARKGSF
13	few	TRBV25-1	TRBJ1-2	-	TGTGCCAGCAGTGAAACGGGGATTTATGGCTACACCTTC	CASSETGIYGYTF
17	-	TRBV11-1	TRBJ2-7	-	TGTGCCAGCAGCTTAGCGGTCACCGGGACTTTTAGTCAAGAGCAGTACTTC	CASSLAVTGTFSQEQYF
15	-	TRBV7-6	TRBJ2-1	-	TGTGCCAGCAGCTTAGAGGGCAGACCTAACAATGAGCAGTTCTTC	CASSLEGRPNNEQFF
16	-	TRBV5-1	TRBJ1-1	-	TGCGCCAGCAGCTTGGCAGTCCTCGGAGATTCAAGGGAAGCTTTCTTT	CASSLAVLGDSREAFF
16	-	TRBV5-6	TRBJ1-1	-	TGTGCCAGCAGCTCTCCTCCCGTGGGGGGTGGCACTGAAGCTTTCTTT	CASSSPPVGGGTEAFF
24	-	TRBV27	TRBJ2-4	-	TGTGCCAGCAGTCTTAAAAACCCCTATAGGACACAGAGTAGGGGGTCATTAGCCAAAAACATTCAGTACTTC	CASSLKNPYRTQSRGSLAKNIQYF
11	-	TRBV5-8	TRBJ2-7	-	TGTGCCAGCAGCTCTGACAGGGAGCAGTACTTC	CASSSDREQYF
15	-	TRBV28	TRBJ1-5	TRBD1	TGTGCCAGCAGTTTTGGACAGGCGTCGCCCCAGCCCCAGCATTTT	CASSFGQASPQPQHF
13	-	TRBV28	TRBJ1-5	-	TGTGCCAGCATAGGATTTAGCAATCAGCCCCAGCATTTT	CASIGFSNQPQHF
15	once	TRBV7-8	TRBJ2-7	TRBD1	TGTGCCAGCAGTACGACGGGCAGGGGGCCGAGTGAGCAGTACTTC	CASSTTGRGPSEQYF
15	-	TRBV2	TRBJ1-3	TRBD1	TGTGCCAGCAGAACCCTACAGGGGGCTGGCAACACCATATATTTT	CASRTLQGAGNTIYF
19	-	TRBV6-1	TRBJ1-5	TRBD1	TGTGCCAGCAGTGCGACCGGGACAGCGGGGTCCGATAGCAATCAGCCCCAGCATTTT	CASSATGTAGSDSNQPQHF
13	-	TRBV29-1	TRBJ1-2	TRBD1	TGCAGCGAAACACAGGGGCCCAACTATGGCTACACCTTC	CSETQGPNYGYTF
14	-	TRBV21-1	TRBJ2-5	-	TGTGCCAGCAGCAAAGTTGGGCACCAAGAGACCCAGTACTTC	CASSKVGHQETQYF
16	-	TRBV6-4	TRBJ2-3	-	TGTGCCAGCAGTCTGACTTGGACATGGCAGCCAGATACGCAGTATTTT	CASSLTWTWQPDTQYF
14	-	TRBV28	TRBJ2-7	-	TGTGCCAGCAGTCGAAGCGGCACCCTCTACGAGCAGTACTTC	CASSRSGTLYEQYF
16	-	TRBV19	TRBJ1-1	TRBD1	TGTGCCAGTAGTATTAAGGGTGACAGGGGGGTGTCTGAAGCTTTCTTT	CASSIKGDRGVSEAFF
14	-	TRBV5-5	TRBJ2-3	TRBD2	TGTGCCAGCAGCAGACTAGCGGGACCAGATACGCAGTATTTT	CASSRLAGPDTQYF
15	-	TRBV5-1	TRBJ2-1	TRBD1	TGCGCCAGCAGCTTAAAGGTAGGGGGCAGGGATGAGCAGTTCTTC	CASSLKVGGRDEQFF
16	-	TRBV21-1	TRBJ2-7	-	TGTGCCAGCAGCAAAAAGGGTGACAGGGGCACCTACGAGCAGTACTTC	CASSKKGDRGTYEQYF
15	-	TRBV27	TRBJ1-4	-	TGTGCCAGCAGTTTATCGTGGGGGGTACATGAAAAACTGTTTTTT	CASSLSWGVHEKLFF
14	-	TRBV30	TRBJ1-5	TRBD1	TGTGCCTGGAGCGGGACAGGGTTCAATCAGCCCCAGCATTTT	CAWSGTGFNQPQHF
19	-	TRBV19	TRBJ2-7	TRBD2	TGTGCCAGTAGTCCGAAACCGGGACTAGCGGGAGGGGTAACCTACGAGCAGTACTTC	CASSPKPGLAGGVTYEQYF
15	-	TRBV5-6	TRBJ2-1	-	TGTGCCAGCAGCTTGGGGACCATCCCCTACAATGAGCAGTTCTTC	CASSLGTIPYNEQFF
16	-	TRBV11-2	TRBJ1-5	TRBD1	TGTGCCAGCAGCTTAGGGGGACAGGGGGTCGGGCAGCCCCAGCATTTT	CASSLGGQGVGQPQHF
16	-	TRBV5-6	TRBJ1-5	-	TGTGCCAGCAGCTTGGACCGGGGGTTGGGGGATCAGCCCCAGCATTTT	CASSLDRGLGDQPQHF
16	-	TRBV5-1	TRBJ2-7	TRBD2	TGCGCCAGCAAACTAGGTCGGACTAGCGGTATTTACGAGCAGTACTTC	CASKLGRTSGIYEQYF
17	-	TRBV28	TRBJ2-3	TRBD2	TGTGCCAGCAGCGTAATAGCGGGAGTTTCTGACACAGATACGCAGTATTTT	CASSVIAGVSDTDTQYF
17	-	TRBV7-2	TRBJ1-1	TRBD1	TGTGCCAGCAGCGGACGGGACAGATATATACTGAACACTGAAGCTTTCTTT	CASSGRDRYILNTEAFF
15	-	TRBV7-8	TRBJ2-7	TRBD2	TGTGCCAGCAGCCTGGGACTAGCGAAAATCTACGAGCAGTACTTC	CASSLGLAKIYEQYF
14	-	TRBV4-1	TRBJ2-1	-	TGCGCCAGCAGCCAGGGTAGCTCCTACAATGAGCAGTTCTTC	CASSQGSSYNEQFF
13	-	TRBV6-1	TRBJ1-1	-	TGTGCCAGCAGGGCCCTGGGGGGGGGCGAAGCTTTCTTT	CASRALGGGEAFF
17	-	TRBV19	TRBJ1-1	TRBD1	TGTGCCAGTAGTAGGGACAGTCAGAAAGAAATGAACACTGAAGCTTTCTTT	CASSRDSQKEMNTEAFF
15	-	TRBV6-5	TRBJ1-2	TRBD1	TGTGCCAGCAGCCCTCGGGACAGGGTTGGGTATGGCTACACCTTC	CASSPRDRVGYGYTF
14	-	TRBV10-1	TRBJ2-7	TRBD2	TGCGCCAGCAGCCCTAGCGGGAGGGACCACGAGCAGTACTTC	CASSPSGRDHEQYF
17	once	TRBV11-2	TRBJ2-1	-	TGTGCCAGCAGCCGTACCCTCTGGGGACCACCATACAATGAGCAGTTCTTC	CASSRTLWGPPYNEQFF
13	-	TRBV5-4	TRBJ1-2	TRBD1	TGTGCCAGCAGCCAAGGGGGCGCGGATGGCTACACCTTC	CASSQGGADGYTF
15	-	TRBV5-1	TRBJ1-5	TRBD1	TGCGCCAGCAGCTTGACGACAGGGTCGGATCAGCCCCAGCATTTT	CASSLTTGSDQPQHF
14	-	TRBV6-6	TRBJ2-3	-	TGTGCCAGTAAGGGGGCGGGAGGCACAGATACGCAGTATTTT	CASKGAGGTDTQYF
18	-	TRBV28	TRBJ2-7	TRBD1	TGTGCCAGCAGTATCCGGGACAGGGGGCTCATTCACTCCTACGAGCAGTACTTC	CASSIRDRGLIHSYEQYF